This T cell receptor beta chain was sequenced in a study of blood T cells in healthy people across ages. Study observations and caveats: Naive and antigen-experienced cells were not separated, limiting conclusive comparison.

CDR1 LGHNA and CDR2 YSLEER come from the germline V gene. The CDR3 consists of 18 residues. V was shortened by 0 bases and J by 5 bases, with 21 bases between the two germline ends. Each donor had around 9.2 milliliters of peripheral blood drawn. The use of a sample-barcoded 5' primer and a J-beta primer mix characterized a second PCR of roughly 6 to 12 cycles. TCRdb re-analysed the 5' RACE reads in MiXCR, keeping a single row per CDR3 protein. The data contain 650,000 to 800,000 distinct CDR3 sequences, around two fifths of them singletons. This clonotype has just a few counts. The antigen is unknown.

The sample was blood. This TCR was sampled from a man in his sixties in good health. The chain couples TRBV4-3 to TRBJ2-3, with D maybe TRBD1 (5 bases). In DNA form, the CDR3 reads TGCGCCAGCAGCCAAGAAGGCGTAACAGGAACCCGTGAAGATACGCAGTATTTT. As protein: CASSQEGVTGTREDTQYF.